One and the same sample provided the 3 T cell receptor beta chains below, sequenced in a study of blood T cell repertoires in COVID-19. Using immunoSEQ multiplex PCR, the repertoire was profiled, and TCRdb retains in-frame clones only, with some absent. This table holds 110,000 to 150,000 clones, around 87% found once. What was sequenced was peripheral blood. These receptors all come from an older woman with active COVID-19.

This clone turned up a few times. CDR3: CASSPEGWDKSYEQYF. Written as DNA, the CDR3 is TGTGCCAGCAGCCCAGAGGGCTGGGACAAGTCCTACGAGCAGTACTTC. V gene TRBV14 combines with J gene TRBJ2-7; D may be TRBD1 (6 bases). In germline, CDR1 is SGHDN, CDR2 FVKESK. V lost 4 bases, J lost 1 base, and 17 bases lay in between. The CDR3 covers 16 residues.

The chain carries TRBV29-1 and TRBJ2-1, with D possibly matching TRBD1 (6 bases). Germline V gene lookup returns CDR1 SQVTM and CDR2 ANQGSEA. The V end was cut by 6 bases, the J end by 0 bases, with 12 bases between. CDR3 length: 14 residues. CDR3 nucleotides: TGCAGCGTATCGGGGACACTCTCCTACAATGAGCAGTTCTTC. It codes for CSVSGTLSYNEQFF.

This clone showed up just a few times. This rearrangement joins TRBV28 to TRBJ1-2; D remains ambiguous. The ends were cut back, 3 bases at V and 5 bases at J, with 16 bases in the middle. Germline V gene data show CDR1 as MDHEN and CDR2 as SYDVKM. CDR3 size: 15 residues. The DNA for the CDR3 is TGTGCCAGCAGTTTCCCCGCTGTCATCGGGTATGGCTACACCTTC. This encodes CASSFPAVIGYGYTF.